These 22 T cell receptor beta chains came from one sample sequenced in a study of post-analysis software for immune sequencing data. Carried by the TCR beta cDNA libraries were unique molecular identifiers. TCRdb analysed the PCR reads with MiXCR anew, one entry per CDR3 protein. The sample comprises hundreds of thousands of distinct CDR3 sequences, 25% to 30% of which are singletons, and more than 0.55% rests with the top ten. These TCRs' antigens remain unknown. Study results and caveats: Patients used four to six TRBV segments, including TRBV5-6, TRBV5-1 and TRBV20-1, more often than controls.

Sequencing was performed on blood. The receptors were sampled from a girl aged 10 to 17 with multiple sclerosis.

This clonotype was recorded a few times. The chain couples TRBV6-5 to TRBJ2-1; the D call may be TRBD1 or TRBD2 (6 bases each). V was shortened by 1 base and J by 8 bases, with 24 bases between the two germline ends. The CDR3 has 18 amino acids. Per the germline V gene, CDR1 is MNHEY and CDR2 is SVGAGI. The CDR3: CASSYWGSGGGASHEQFF. CDR3 sequence (DNA): TGTGCCAGCAGTTACTGGGGTAGCGGAGGGGGAGCGAGCCATGAGCAGTTCTTC.

The chain recombines TRBV28 with TRBJ2-1, with TRBD2 identical over 8 bases. There are 15 residues in the CDR3. CDR1 and CDR2 (germline): MDHEN, SYDVKM. With V trimmed by 3 bases and J by 9 bases, 10 bases remained unmatched. CDR3 DNA sequence: TGTGCCAGCAGTTTCGGGACTAGTGAGTCGTCTGAGCAGTTCTTC. It is translated as CASSFGTSESSEQFF.

This clonotype showed up just a few times. This chain connects TRBV27 to TRBJ2-7, with 10 bases aligning to TRBD1. This CDR3 comprises 13 residues. Unmatched junction bases numbered 5, after V lost 8 bases and J lost 4 bases. The germline CDR1 and CDR2 sequences are MNHEY and SMNVEV (reference sequence). CDR3 sequence (DNA): TGTGCCAGCGGCGACAGGGGGCTTTACGAGCAGTACTTC. Residues: CASGDRGLYEQYF.

This chain uses TRBV28 with TRBJ2-1, with TRBD2 matching over 7 bases. V lost 7 bases and J lost 7; bases outside the gene matches: 10. CDR1 is MDHEN and CDR2 is SYDVKM in the germline V gene. The CDR3 runs 14 residues. CDR3 DNA: TGTGCCAGCACCCCTGCGGGGGTATCGAATGAGCAGTTCTTC. This codes for CASTPAGVSNEQFF. Full variable domain (rest looked up from reference TRBV28 and TRBJ2-1): DVKVTQSSRYLVKRTGEKVFLECVQDMDHENMFWYRQDPGLGLRLIYFSYDVKMKEKGDIPEGYSVSREKKERFSLILESASTNQTSMYLCASTPAGVSNEQFFGPGTRLTVL.

The chain joins TRBV5-1 to TRBJ1-4, with D perhaps matching TRBD1 (5 bases). The germline V gene has CDR1 SGHRS and CDR2 YFSETQ. Trimming left V 5 bases short and J 8 bases short, with 10 bases between. This CDR3 comprises 12 residues. The CDR3 nucleotides read TGCGCCAGCAGTCCCGGGGGGGAAAAACTGTTTTTT. Its translation: CASSPGGEKLFF.

On this clonotype itself: Its ends do not fully match the called genes, so a read error is possible. The rearrangement uses TRBV15 and TRBJ1-2; D is possibly TRBD1 (5 bases). Germline V CDR1 and CDR2: LNHNV, YYDKDF (reference sequence). The CDR3 runs to 14 residues. CDR3 protein: CATGRDDWGVGYTF. The CDR3 coding sequence is TGTGCCACCGGCAGAGATGATTGGGGGGTTGGCTACACCTTC. Using reference TRBV15 and TRBJ1-2 for the parts outside the CDR3, the full variable domain is DAMVIQNPRYQVTQFGKPVTLSCSQTLNHNVMYWYQQKSSQAPKLLFHYYDKDFNNEADTPDNFQSRRPNTSFCFLDIRSPGLGDTAMYLCATGRDDWGVGYTFGSGTRLTVV.

The rearrangement uses TRBV5-5 and TRBJ1-2, with 8 nucleotides matching TRBD1. Germline values: CDR1 SGHKS, CDR2 YYEKEE (reference sequence). CDR3 length: 13 residues. The ends lost 4 bases at V and 6 bases at J; junction bases unmatched: 5. The CDR3 loop is CASSPRTGNGYTF. CDR3 nucleotides: TGTGCCAGCAGCCCCAGGACAGGGAATGGCTACACCTTC.

The chain employs TRBV7-2 and TRBJ1-2; maybe TRBD1 (5 bases). This CDR3 is 15 amino acids long. Germline V gene sequence: CDR1 SGHTA, CDR2 FQGNSA. Trimming stripped 3 bases from V and 1 base from J, with 12 bases between. The CDR3 DNA follows: TGTGCCAGCAGCTTTTCCGGGGGGTTTAACTATGGCTACACCTTC. This encodes CASSFSGGFNYGYTF.

This clonotype was counted only a few times. The chain carries TRBV24-1 and TRBJ2-1, with D perhaps TRBD2 (6 bases). The germline V and J ends were trimmed by 0 bases and 10 bases, with 9 bases remaining between them. Germline V CDR1 and CDR2: KGHDR, SFDVKD. The CDR3 totals 13 residues. Written as DNA, the CDR3 is TGTGCCACCAGTGATTTGCGGGGGAACGAGCAGTTCTTC. Amino acids: CATSDLRGNEQFF.

This sequence joins TRBV12-3 or TRBV12-4 and TRBJ2-5; D is ambiguous. The CDR3 has 12 amino acids. Trimming pared 4 bases from V and 11 bases from J, leaving 14 bases between. The CDR3 DNA is TGTGCCAGCAGTTGGGATATCAATGAGCAGTACTTC. This sequence encodes CASSWDINEQYF.

The chain employs TRBV9 and TRBJ2-1; 13 bases agree with TRBD2. Germline values: CDR1 SGDLS, CDR2 YYNGEE. The CDR3 extends over 18 amino acids. J was trimmed by 7 bases and V by 7 bases; bases with no gene match: 17. CDR3 nucleotides: TGTGCCAGCGGACGGACTAGCGGGAGTAATAAGGTTTATAATGAGCAGTTCTTC. It specifies CASGRTSGSNKVYNEQFF.

This clonotype was seen many times. The chain recombines TRBV9 with TRBJ2-1; a weak D match, TRBD1 (5 bases). The germline CDR1 and CDR2 sequences are SGDLS and YYNGEE. CDR3 length equals 15 residues. V lost 0 bases to trimming and J lost 9 bases, with 16 bases between them. This chain's CDR3 is CASSVGTPLMLEQFF. In DNA form, the CDR3 reads TGTGCCAGCAGCGTAGGGACACCCCTGATGCTTGAGCAGTTCTTC.

This clonotype is a singleton in its sample. A junction boundary mismatches the germline segment, possibly from a read error. The chain carries TRBV29-1 and TRBJ2-1, with D maybe TRBD1 (6 bases). From germline, CDR1 is SQVTM and CDR2 ANQGSEA. The CDR3 sequence is 11 residues long. CDR3: CSTVSGTRVLF. In nucleotides, the CDR3 is TGCAGCACCGTTTCCGGGACACGGGTTCTCTTC.

This chain links TRBV27 with TRBJ2-1, with a weak D call TRBD1 (6 bases). CDR3 length: 16 residues. The germline V gene has CDR1 MNHEY and CDR2 SMNVEV (reference sequence). Trimming took 2 bases from V and 5 from J, leaving 16 bases between them. The CDR3 DNA reads as TGTGCCAGCAGTTTACTATCAGGGGTTCGGAACAATGAGCAGTTCTTC. This gives the protein CASSLLSGVRNNEQFF.

The rearrangement joins TRBV20-1 to TRBJ1-2; 12 nucleotides agree with TRBD1. CDR3 length: 16 amino acids. J lost 1 base, V lost 6 bases, and 9 bases had no gene match. Looked up from germline, CDR1 is DFQATT and CDR2 is SNEGSKA (reference sequence). Here the CDR3 reads CSAQGQGAGGNYGYTF. DNA of the CDR3: TGCAGTGCCCAGGGACAGGGGGCTGGCGGTAACTATGGCTACACCTTC.

This clonotype has a count of ten or more. The CDR3 bases are TGTGCCAGCAGAACCGGGGCCGTTACCTACGAGCAGTACTTC. This codes for CASRTGAVTYEQYF. The chain carries TRBV12-3 or TRBV12-4 and TRBJ2-7, with D perhaps assigned TRBD1 or TRBD2 (5 bases each). Trimming cost V 6 bases and J 2 bases, with 14 bases left between them. The length of the CDR3 is 14 residues.

This clonotype was detected only a few times. The J gene is TRBJ2-1, the V gene TRBV7-2; 7 bases fit TRBD1. CDR1 and CDR2 (germline): SGHTA, FQGNSA. The V and J ends lost 3 bases and 0 bases, in that order; junction bases with no gene match: 5. This CDR3 region has 16 residues. CDR3: CASSFDRALSYNEQFF. The DNA of the CDR3 is TGTGCCAGCAGCTTTGACAGGGCCCTCTCCTACAATGAGCAGTTCTTC.

The chain joins TRBV6-1 to TRBJ2-7, with D uncertain. The V gene lost 7 bases and the J gene lost 0 bases, with 16 bases spanning the gap. CDR1 and CDR2 from the germline V gene are MNHNS and SASEGT. There are 15 residues in the CDR3. The CDR3 bases are TGTGCCAGCAAGGCGTGGTGGGCGGACTCCTACGAGCAGTACTTC. This translates into CASKAWWADSYEQYF.

This clonotype was counted between two and nine times. The chain employs TRBV5-6 and TRBJ1-2, with TRBD1 as a possible D gene (5 bases). The V gene's germline CDR1 is SGHDT and CDR2 YYEEEE. The CDR3 loop spans 15 amino acids. V dropped 0 bases and J dropped 4 bases, with 13 bases sitting between them. CDR3 amino acids: CASSLGPGAGYGYTF. In DNA form, the CDR3 reads TGTGCCAGCAGCTTGGGGCCCGGGGCGGGCTATGGCTACACCTTC.

The rearrangement links TRBV6-5 to TRBJ2-5; D not certain. The CDR3 totals 13 residues. Trimming took off 7 bases at V and 2 bases at J, with 11 bases between the two ends. Germline CDR1 is MNHEY and CDR2 is SVGAGI. The CDR3 DNA reads TGTGCCAGCATTCATCCAGCTCAAGAGACCCAGTACTTC. Amino acid sequence: CASIHPAQETQYF.

This clonotype turned up a few times. The genes are TRBV7-2 and TRBJ2-3, with 7 bases fitting TRBD1. After removal of 7 bases from V and 2 bases from J, the junction contained 12 bases not matched to a gene. CDR1 and CDR2 (germline): SGHTA, FQGNSA. The length of the CDR3 is 16 residues. CDR3 DNA: TGTGCCAGCAAAAGGGGGCAGAGATCCCTCACAGATACGCAGTATTTT. It is translated as CASKRGQRSLTDTQYF.

The rearrangement uses TRBV7-8 and TRBJ2-5, with 12 bases lining up with TRBD2. V lost 2 bases and J lost 1; bases outside the gene matches: 14. The CDR3 covers 20 residues. CDR1 is SGHVS and CDR2 is FQNEAQ in the germline V gene. The CDR3 coding sequence is TGTGCCAGCAGCTTATTTCCTCTAGCGGGAGGGCCTCACCGCCAAGAGACCCAGTACTTC. This sequence encodes CASSLFPLAGGPHRQETQYF.